Detailed here is one TCR beta chain. The sample is drawn from a study of blood T cell repertoires in COVID-19. Background on the study: The United States, Italy and Spain were the sources of the acute and convalescent COVID-19 samples. T cells, B-cell-depleted T cells, or PBMCs provided the cDNA or gDNA that served as material.

With 6 bases clipped from V and 5 bases from J, the junction kept 22 bases outside the gene matches. CDR1 is SGHVS, CDR2 FNYEAQ, per germline. The length of the CDR3 is 19 residues. Under the authors' procedure: It was from reference gene primer amplification that nucleated cell counts were estimated. The assay was immunoSEQ multiplex PCR, and TCRdb's table has in-frame clones only and misses some. V and J calls and clone size are those listed in that table; D and trimming were worked out from the DNA. This sample has 89,000 or so clones, with more than 90% found just once. Sequenced: peripheral blood. This receptor was obtained from a human donor with active COVID-19. The donor label of this sample is uncertain. J is TRBJ2-7 and V is TRBV7-6, with 10 bases aligning to TRBD1. CDR3 in amino acids: CASSFQVDRGRRSGNEQYF. The DNA of the CDR3 is TGTGCCAGCAGTTTTCAGGTGGACAGGGGGAGAAGGTCGGGGAACGAGCAGTACTTC.